One sample yielded the 21 T cell receptor beta chains listed below, sequenced in a study of siplizumab effects on memory and regulatory T cells. Only in-frame clones appear in the TCRdb table, and some are missing; sequencing was by immunoSEQ multiplex PCR. The sample gives 95,000 to 100,000 clones, about 93% of which show up once; 12% is in the top ten. Sequencing was performed on non-Treg CD4+ T cells sorted from blood. The receptors were sampled from a human donor in good health.

V is TRBV19 and J is TRBJ2-3; D is possibly TRBD1 or TRBD2 (5 bases each). V lost 3 bases and J 3 bases, leaving 10 bases between the germline ends. Germline lookup yields CDR1 LNHDA and CDR2 SQIVND (reference sequence). This CDR3 is 14 amino acids long. DNA for the CDR3: TGTGCCAGTAGTATCTGGGGGTTAACAGATACGCAGTATTTT. Amino acid sequence: CASSIWGLTDTQYF.

The chain carries TRBV7-8 and TRBJ1-5, with TRBD1 matching 9 bases. CDR3 length: 14 residues. Germline CDR1 reads SGHVS; CDR2 reads FQNEAQ. The V gene end was trimmed by 5 bases and the J gene end by 5 bases; junction bases not matched to a gene: 4. Written as DNA, the CDR3 is TGTGCCAGCAGCCCATGGACAGGGGATCAGCCCCAGCATTTT. Translation gives CASSPWTGDQPQHF.

V and J are TRBV20-1 and TRBJ2-3; D uncertain. V was clipped by 6 bases and J by 4 bases, with 8 bases between them. Germline CDR1 reads DFQATT; CDR2 reads SNEGSKA (reference sequence). The CDR3 covers 11 residues. CDR3 bases: TGCAGTGCAAATTGGGCAGATACGCAGTATTTT. Translated, it gives CSANWADTQYF.

This clone was recorded a few times. The rearrangement joins TRBV9 to TRBJ1-5; D is undetermined. Germline assignment: CDR1 SGDLS and CDR2 YYNGEE. V lost 0 bases to trimming and J lost 4 bases, with 8 bases between them. This CDR3 is built from 14 residues. CDR3 bases: TGTGCCAGCAGCGTAGGATTTGGAAATCAGCCCCAGCATTTT. This sequence encodes CASSVGFGNQPQHF.

V and J are TRBV6-5 and TRBJ1-2, with D unclear. V was clipped by 6 bases and J by 2 bases, with 13 bases between them. The length of the CDR3 is 14 residues. The V gene's germline CDR1 is MNHEY and CDR2 SVGAGI. The CDR3 coding sequence is TGTGCCAGCAGGACTCCTAAAGGCAACTATGGCTACACCTTC. This codes for CASRTPKGNYGYTF.

The V gene is TRBV19, the J gene TRBJ1-2; the D is unclear. The CDR3 sequence is 16 residues long. Germline V gene lookup returns CDR1 LNHDA and CDR2 SQIVND (reference sequence). The germline V and J ends were trimmed by 7 bases and 5 bases, with 23 bases remaining between them. In DNA form, the CDR3 reads TGTGCCAGTACCTTAGAGGGCCAAGGCCGGGGATATGGCTACACCTTC. Its translation is CASTLEGQGRGYGYTF.

The V gene is TRBV9, the J gene TRBJ1-2, with 7 bases aligning to TRBD1. This CDR3 comprises 14 residues. The V and J ends lost 4 bases and 2 bases, in that order; junction bases with no gene match: 5. CDR1 is SGDLS, CDR2 YYNGEE, per germline. The CDR3 loop is CASSYTGDNYGYTF. CDR3 bases: TGTGCCAGCAGCTATACAGGGGACAACTATGGCTACACCTTC. Looking up the rest from reference TRBV9 and TRBJ1-2 gives the full variable domain: DSGVTQTPKHLITATGQRVTLRCSPRSGDLSVYWYQQSLDQGLQFLIQYYNGEERAKGNILERFSAQQFPDLHSELNLSSLELGDSALYFCASSYTGDNYGYTFGSGTRLTVV.

This rearrangement joins TRBV5-4 to TRBJ1-1, with a possible D match to TRBD1 (6 bases). The germline gives CDR1 SGHNT, CDR2 YYREEE (reference sequence). Trimming shortened V by 3 bases and J by 0 bases, and 12 bases separated the two germline ends. The CDR3 is made up of 15 amino acids. CDR3 region: CASSSGTRLNTEAFF. The CDR3 DNA is TGTGCCAGCAGCTCCGGGACACGCTTGAACACTGAAGCTTTCTTT.

The CDR3: CASSLDVGSNTEAFF. CDR3 in DNA: TGTGCCAGCAGCTTAGATGTGGGGTCGAACACTGAAGCTTTCTTT. The chain couples TRBV13 to TRBJ1-1, with unresolved D. This CDR3 region has 15 residues. V lost 1 base to trimming and J lost 1 base, with 10 bases between them. Germline CDR1 and CDR2: PRHDT and FYEKMQ (reference sequence).

V usage is TRBV5-1 and J usage is TRBJ2-1; 10 nucleotides match TRBD2. CDR1 is SGHRS and CDR2 is YFSETQ in the germline V gene. The CDR3 spans 17 residues. J was trimmed by 5 bases and V by 5 bases; bases with no gene match: 13. CDR3 sequence: CASSTGASGRMNNEQFF. As DNA, the CDR3 is TGCGCCAGCAGTACCGGGGCTAGCGGGAGAATGAACAATGAGCAGTTCTTC.

The chain employs TRBV9 and TRBJ2-5, with no clear D. The CDR3 has 13 residues. Germline lookup yields CDR1 SGDLS and CDR2 YYNGEE. V lost 0 bases and J lost 7, with 10 bases in between. The CDR3 sequence is CASSVDILGTQYF. CDR3 in DNA: TGTGCCAGCAGCGTAGACATCCTAGGGACCCAGTACTTC.

Turning to this clone: This sample also contains other DNA sequences that code for the same CDR3. The chain links TRBV7-8 to TRBJ2-7; possible D gene TRBD2, 7 bases. The V end lost 1 base, the J end lost 2 bases, and 12 bases lay between the germline ends. There are 15 residues in the CDR3. Germline V lookup: CDR1 SGHVS, CDR2 FQNEAQ. The CDR3 sequence is CASSLEGGPTYEQYF. The CDR3 nucleotides are TGTGCCAGCAGCTTAGAGGGGGGGCCTACCTACGAGCAGTACTTC. Combining the CDR3 with reference TRBV7-8 and TRBJ2-7 gives the whole variable domain GAGVSQSPRYKVAKRGQDVALRCDPISGHVSLFWYQQALGQGPEFLTYFQNEAQLDKSGLPSDRFFAERPEGSVSTLKIQRTQQEDSAVYLCASSLEGGPTYEQYFGPGTRLTVT.

V gene TRBV4-1 combines with J gene TRBJ2-7; 9 positions match TRBD2. The CDR3 runs 15 residues. The germline V gene has CDR1 MGHRA and CDR2 YSYEKL. V shed 1 base, J shed 4 bases, and the junction held 5 bases outside the gene matches. The CDR3 sequence: CASSQGSGSTYEQYF. The CDR3 DNA reads as TGCGCCAGCAGCCAAGGTAGCGGGAGTACGTACGAGCAGTACTTC.

This sequence joins TRBV28 and TRBJ1-2, with D unclear. The CDR3 runs to 12 residues. The germline V gene encodes CDR1 MDHEN and CDR2 SYDVKM. With 7 bases removed from V and 5 bases from J, the gap between germline ends came to 11 bases. CDR3 amino acids: CASTPGRYGYTF. CDR3 in DNA: TGTGCCAGCACCCCCGGCCGGTATGGCTACACCTTC.

The chain recombines TRBV6-1 with TRBJ2-7, with 11 positions matching TRBD2. This CDR3 has 15 amino acids. CDR1 is MNHNS and CDR2 is SASEGT in the germline V gene. V shed 7 bases and J 0 bases; nucleotides not matched to a gene: 5. Here the CDR3 DNA reads TGTGCCAGCATTCCGGGACTAGCGGACTCCTACGAGCAGTACTTC. It is translated as CASIPGLADSYEQYF.

The rearrangement uses TRBV7-3 and TRBJ2-3; tentative D call: TRBD2 (6 bases). The V gene's germline CDR1 is SGHTA and CDR2 FQGTGA. Trimming cost V 3 bases and J 1 base, with 8 bases left between them. This CDR3 contains 14 residues. DNA for the CDR3: TGTGCCAGCAGCTTCGGGACTGGCACAGATACGCAGTATTTT. It translates to CASSFGTGTDTQYF.

V gene TRBV18 combines with J gene TRBJ2-7; 7 bases match TRBD1. J lost 4 bases, V lost 5 bases, and 11 bases had no gene match. The germline gives CDR1 KGHSH, CDR2 LQKENI. The CDR3 runs to 15 residues. The CDR3 DNA reads as TGTGCCAGCTCAACGACCGGGACAGCAGGATACGAGCAGTACTTC. Its translation: CASSTTGTAGYEQYF.

CDR3: CASRRQASTDTQYF. Here the CDR3 DNA reads TGTGCCAGCCGCCGACAGGCTAGCACAGATACGCAGTATTTT. V is TRBV7-8 and J is TRBJ2-3, with D possibly TRBD1 on 6 matching bases. From germline, CDR1 is SGHVS and CDR2 FQNEAQ. Trimming removed 8 bases at V and 0 bases at J, with 12 bases between. The CDR3 spans 14 residues.

The chain carries TRBV5-4 and TRBJ2-7; 8 bases line up with TRBD2. Germline trimming cut 4 bases from V and 3 bases from J; bases unmatched to any gene: 6. CDR3 length: 14 amino acids. Germline V CDR1 and CDR2: SGHNT, YYREEE (reference sequence). For the CDR3, the DNA is TGTGCCAGCAGCACCGGGACTAGTATCTACGAGCAGTACTTC. It yields the protein CASSTGTSIYEQYF.

This clone was seen a handful of times. J is TRBJ2-4 and V is TRBV28; TRBD2 matches at 12 bases. Unmatched junction bases numbered 11, after V lost 1 base and J lost 4 bases. This CDR3 is built from 19 residues. Germline V gene sequence: CDR1 MDHEN, CDR2 SYDVKM. CDR3 amino acids: CASSLSLGTSGLTKNIQYF. In DNA form, the CDR3 reads TGTGCCAGCAGTTTATCTCTCGGGACTAGCGGGTTGACAAAAAACATTCAGTACTTC.

This sequence joins TRBV30 and TRBJ2-1; tentative D call: TRBD2 (5 bases). Germline V gives CDR1 GTSNPN, CDR2 SVGIG (reference sequence). The CDR3 runs to 15 residues. V was trimmed by 4 bases and J by 1 base, leaving 14 bases between them. The CDR3 DNA reads as TGTGCCTGGAACCCACCGCGGGTTTCCTACAATGAGCAGTTCTTC. Encoded protein: CAWNPPRVSYNEQFF.